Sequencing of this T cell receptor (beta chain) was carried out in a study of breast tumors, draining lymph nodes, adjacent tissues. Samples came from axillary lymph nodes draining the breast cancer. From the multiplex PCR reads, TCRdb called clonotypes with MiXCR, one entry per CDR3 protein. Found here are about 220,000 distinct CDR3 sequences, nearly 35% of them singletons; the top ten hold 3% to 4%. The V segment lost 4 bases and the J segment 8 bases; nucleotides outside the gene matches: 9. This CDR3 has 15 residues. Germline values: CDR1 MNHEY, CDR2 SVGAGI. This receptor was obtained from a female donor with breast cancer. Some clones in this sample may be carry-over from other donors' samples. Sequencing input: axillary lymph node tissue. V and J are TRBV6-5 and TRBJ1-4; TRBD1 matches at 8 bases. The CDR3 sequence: CASSSDWRTGEKLFF. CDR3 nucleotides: TGTGCCAGCAGTTCAGACTGGAGGACAGGGGAAAAACTGTTTTTT.